This T cell receptor beta chain was observed in a study of control samples from healthy donors and cancer patients. This clone was observed once. The protocol was immunoSEQ multiplex PCR, while the TCRdb copy is restricted to in-frame clones and leaves out a portion. The sample contains roughly 24,000 clones, roughly four fifths of which appear only once. Unmatched junction bases numbered 3, after V lost 1 base and J lost 1 base. Germline V lookup: CDR1 LGHDT, CDR2 YNNKEL (reference sequence). This CDR3 region has 16 residues. V and J are TRBV3-1 (or the pseudogene TRBV3-2) and TRBJ2-1; 8 bases agree with TRBD2. Source material: PBMCs. The receptor's source is a man between 60 and 70 years old with head and neck cancer. CDR3 in DNA: TGTGCCAGCAGCCAAGGGTCGGGAGGGTCCTACAATGAGCAGTTCTTC. Translated: CASSQGSGGSYNEQFF.